This TCR beta chain was retrieved from a study of cytomegalovirus exposure and HLA in healthy donors. In the PCR, 60 Vbeta and 13 Jbeta primers were used. Produced via immunoSEQ multiplex PCR; TCRdb's table is partial and in-frame only. The table includes around 99,000 clones, 76% detected once. This clone was found a few times. The CDR3 loop spans 17 amino acids. V was clipped by 7 bases and J by 8 bases; unmatched bases: 19. The germline CDR1 and CDR2 sequences are SGHTA and FQGNSA. The chain couples TRBV7-2 to TRBJ2-1; 8 positions agree with TRBD2. Sequenced input: PBMCs. This TCR was sampled from a woman between 50 and 59 years old in good health and CMV-seropositive. CDR3 coding DNA: TGTGCCAGCATCCCCGGCGGAGCGGGAGTTACAGTACATGAGCAGTTCTTC. Translation: CASIPGGAGVTVHEQFF.